This TCR beta chain was identified during a study of OX40 agonist ivuxolimab in advanced cancers. Study results and limitations: Among the least clonally expanded were partial responders at 0.1-3.0 mg/kg. CD8+ T cells (on average) carried more expanded clones than CD4+ T cells.

Clones were sequenced by immunoSEQ multiplex PCR, and TCRdb holds only the in-frame ones, with some missing. The table includes fewer than 80,000 clones, about 85% detected once. Germline V gene lookup returns CDR1 SGHDT and CDR2 YYEEEE. With 2 bases removed from V and 0 bases from J, the gap between germline ends came to 13 bases. This CDR3 spans 16 amino acids. To note about this clone: Its target is unknown.

The sequences come from CD4+ or CD8+ T cells sorted from blood, collected in a trial of the OX40 agonist ivuxolimab. The rearrangement joins TRBV5-6 to TRBJ2-3; D is unclear. This clonotype was obtained from an adult with an advanced solid tumor such as melanoma, head and neck, liver or kidney cancer. The CDR3 sequence: CASSFISGSSTDTQYF. The DNA of the CDR3 is TGTGCCAGCAGCTTCATCAGTGGGTCTAGCACAGATACGCAGTATTTT.